Following are 21 T cell receptor beta chains from one sample sequenced in a study of shared clonotypes between healthy human individuals. The assay was immunoSEQ multiplex PCR, and TCRdb's table has in-frame clones only and misses some. The sample shows 600,000 to 750,000 clones, around 77% of them seen only once. The sequenced sample was memory CD4+ T cells sorted from blood. Sample subset: CD45RA-negative fraction. All receptors come from a woman younger than 45 in good health.

The chain links TRBV7-9 to TRBJ2-2, with D unresolved. This CDR3 is 12 amino acids long. Trimming stripped 5 bases from V and 6 bases from J, with 7 bases between. Looked up from germline, CDR1 is SEHNR and CDR2 is FQNEAQ (reference sequence). The CDR3 loop is CASSRGPGELFF. CDR3 DNA sequence: TGTGCCAGCAGCCGAGGACCCGGGGAGCTGTTTTTT.

V usage is TRBV5-4 and J usage is TRBJ2-3; D ambiguous. The germline V gene encodes CDR1 SGHNT and CDR2 YYREEE (reference sequence). Between the trimmed V and J ends, which lost 4 bases and 5 bases, there was a span of 11 bases. The length of the CDR3 is 13 residues. In DNA form, the CDR3 reads TGTGCCAGCAGCAAAACTACGGAAGATACGCAGTATTTT. Encoded protein: CASSKTTEDTQYF.

This clone was recorded a few times. This same CDR3 is encoded by further DNA sequences in the sample. This chain links TRBV2 with TRBJ2-2, with 9 positions matching TRBD2. The CDR3 loop spans 15 amino acids. Germline loops: CDR1 SNHLY, CDR2 FYNNEI. Trimming removed 6 bases from V and 2 bases from J; junction bases left unmatched: 4. CDR3 nucleotide sequence: TGTGCCAGCAGAAAGACTAGCGGCAACACCGGGGAGCTGTTTTTT. Translation: CASRKTSGNTGELFF. The full variable domain, in which reference TRBV2 and TRBJ2-2 provide the parts outside the CDR3, is EPEVTQTPSHQVTQMGQEVILRCVPISNHLYFYWYRQILGQKVEFLVSFYNNEISEKSEIFDDQFSVERPDGSNFTLKIRSTKLEDSAMYFCASRKTSGNTGELFFGEGSRLTVL.

This chain joins TRBV6-5 and TRBJ2-7; D not resolved. This CDR3 is 14 amino acids long. The V gene's germline CDR1 is MNHEY and CDR2 SVGAGI. V shed 0 bases and J shed 6 bases, with 12 bases lying between them. CDR3 in amino acids: CASSYSINGREQYF. CDR3 DNA: TGTGCCAGCAGTTACTCGATCAATGGGCGCGAGCAGTACTTC.

The V and J genes are TRBV27 and TRBJ2-3, with 9 bases identical to TRBD2. The CDR3 runs to 14 residues. V lost 7 bases, J lost 4 bases, and 6 bases stayed unmatched. CDR1 MNHEY and CDR2 SMNVEV come from the germline V gene (reference sequence). Here the CDR3 reads CASMGAGGADTQYF. The DNA for the CDR3 is TGTGCCAGCATGGGGGCGGGAGGGGCAGATACGCAGTATTTT.

The chain links TRBV4-2 to TRBJ2-1; 8 nucleotides match TRBD1. Germline assignment: CDR1 LGHNA and CDR2 YNFKEQ. The CDR3 extends over 17 amino acids. The V gene end was trimmed by 4 bases and the J gene end by 0 bases; junction bases not matched to a gene: 8. The CDR3 loop reads CASSRQGQDFSYNEQFF. CDR3 nucleotide sequence: TGTGCCAGCAGCCGACAGGGACAGGACTTCTCCTACAATGAGCAGTTCTTC.

V is TRBV30 and J is TRBJ1-1, with unresolved D. Between the trimmed V and J ends, which lost 0 bases and 4 bases, there was a span of 12 bases. The CDR3 spans 14 residues. The V gene's germline CDR1 is GTSNPN and CDR2 SVGIG (reference sequence). CDR3 nucleotide sequence: TGTGCCTGGAGTGTGGGAACAAGGTCCACTGAAGCTTTCTTT. Amino acid sequence: CAWSVGTRSTEAFF.

This clone came up a few times. This rearrangement joins TRBV7-8 to TRBJ2-5; TRBD1 might be the D (6 bases). With the DNA end fitting TRBJ2-7 better, the J assignment may be wrong. The CDR3 runs to 14 residues. CDR1 and CDR2 from the germline V gene are SGHVS and FQNEAQ. The DNA for the CDR3 is TGTGCCAGCAGCCTACTGACAGGTTCCTACGAGCAGTACTTC. Translating it yields CASSLLTGSYEQYF.

This chain links TRBV14 with TRBJ1-5; 8 nucleotides line up with TRBD1. V gave up 3 bases and J gave up 7 bases; unmatched junction bases: 5. This CDR3 is 14 amino acids long. The germline CDR1 and CDR2 sequences are SGHDN and FVKESK. Here the CDR3 DNA reads TGTGCCAGCAGCCAGACAGGGGATGGGCAGCCCCAGCATTTT. The encoded protein is CASSQTGDGQPQHF.

This clone has at least ten counts. The rearrangement links TRBV18 to TRBJ2-1; weak D call: TRBD2 (6 bases). Trimming shortened V by 4 bases and J by 10 bases, and 11 bases separated the two germline ends. The CDR3 runs to 12 residues. The V gene's germline CDR1 is KGHSH and CDR2 LQKENI. The CDR3 nucleotides are TGTGCCAGCTCACGCGGGACTTCGGAGCAGTTCTTC. It encodes CASSRGTSEQFF.

The chain is built from TRBV5-6 and TRBJ2-7; TRBD1 matches at 8 bases. Germline values: CDR1 SGHDT, CDR2 YYEEEE. Losses at the gene ends were 4 bases for V and 4 bases for J; bases not matched to a gene: 7. This CDR3 has 14 amino acids. The chain's CDR3 is CASSIRQGNYEQYF. CDR3 in DNA: TGTGCCAGCAGCATCCGACAGGGGAATTACGAGCAGTACTTC.

This clone was seen more than once but under ten times. The CDR3 protein is CASSHPDFLDGYTF. The CDR3 nucleotides read TGCGCCAGCAGCCATCCTGACTTTTTGGATGGCTACACCTTC. The V call is TRBV4-1, the J call TRBJ1-2; unclear D gene. The CDR3 length is 14 residues. Germline CDR1 reads MGHRA; CDR2 reads YSYEKL. The ends were cut back, 3 bases at V and 6 bases at J, with 14 bases in the middle.

The V call is TRBV18, the J call TRBJ2-3, with D unresolved. The CDR3 runs to 15 residues. Germline V lookup: CDR1 KGHSH, CDR2 LQKENI. V was pared by 1 base and J by 5 bases, with 13 bases between. Here the CDR3 reads CASSPQGGPGDTQYF. CDR3 DNA: TGTGCCAGCTCACCACAGGGTGGCCCGGGAGATACGCAGTATTTT.

This clone has ten or more counts. The rearrangement uses TRBV6-5 and TRBJ1-2; D gene unclear. CDR1 and CDR2 from the germline V gene are MNHEY and SVGAGI. This CDR3 contains 14 residues. The V end lost 2 bases, the J end lost 8 bases, and 15 bases lay between the germline ends. In nucleotides, the CDR3 is TGTGCCAGCAGTTACGATTTTAAACGGTACGGCTACACCTTC. Translation gives CASSYDFKRYGYTF.

V gene TRBV2 combines with J gene TRBJ2-1, with D perhaps assigned TRBD1 or TRBD2 (5 bases each). Per germline, CDR1 SNHLY and CDR2 FYNNEI. The CDR3 is made up of 14 amino acids. Trimming cost V 7 bases and J 9 bases, with 19 bases left between them. DNA of the CDR3: TGTGCCAGCACTATGACTGGGTCAGGGAGTGAGCAGTTCTTC. Residues: CASTMTGSGSEQFF. The full variable domain, its missing parts supplied by reference TRBV2 and TRBJ2-1, is EPEVTQTPSHQVTQMGQEVILRCVPISNHLYFYWYRQILGQKVEFLVSFYNNEISEKSEIFDDQFSVERPDGSNFTLKIRSTKLEDSAMYFCASTMTGSGSEQFFGPGTRLTVL.

This chain uses TRBV5-1 with TRBJ2-7; 9 positions match TRBD2. Trimming removed 5 bases from V and 2 bases from J; junction bases left unmatched: 5. CDR3 length: 14 amino acids. Looked up from germline, CDR1 is SGHRS and CDR2 is YFSETQ. The CDR3 coding sequence is TGCGCCAGCAGTAAGACTAGCGGTCCCTACGAGCAGTACTTC. Its translation: CASSKTSGPYEQYF.

The sample holds a few counts of this clone. The rearrangement joins TRBV5-1 to TRBJ2-2; TRBD2 matches at 9 bases. Germline V lookup: CDR1 SGHRS, CDR2 YFSETQ. J gave up 0 bases and V 2 bases, and 5 bases lay outside the gene matches. The CDR3 totals 17 residues. The CDR3 loop reads CASSFGTSSANTGELFF. DNA for the CDR3: TGCGCCAGCAGCTTTGGGACTAGCAGCGCGAACACCGGGGAGCTGTTTTTT.

This clone showed up just once. The chain's CDR3 is CSVPTSGNNEQFF. The CDR3 DNA reads as TGCAGCGTGCCGACTAGCGGGAACAATGAGCAGTTCTTC. The rearrangement uses TRBV29-1 and TRBJ2-1, with TRBD2 identical over 11 bases. The CDR3 is 13 residues long. From germline, CDR1 is SQVTM and CDR2 ANQGSEA. The V and J ends lost 6 bases and 5 bases, in that order; junction bases with no gene match: 3.

The V gene is TRBV28, the J gene TRBJ2-3; D perhaps matches TRBD2 (5 bases). V lost 5 bases, J lost 11 bases, and 14 bases lay in between. This CDR3 is 12 amino acids long. Germline lookup yields CDR1 MDHEN and CDR2 SYDVKM. The CDR3 is CASSPDVRGQYF. DNA for the CDR3: TGTGCCAGCAGTCCGGACGTCCGGGGGCAGTATTTT.

This sequence joins TRBV7-5 and TRBJ1-4. TRBV7-5 is assigned pseudogene status. The CDR3 is 14 residues long. The CDR3 coding sequence is TGTGTCAGAAGCTTCACATCCTCGGAGGAAAAACTGTTTTTT. Protein: CVRSFTSSEEKLFF.

This clone is a singleton in its sample. The chain couples TRBV4-2 to TRBJ1-1; D is undetermined. This CDR3 has 14 amino acids. V lost 3 bases and J 1 base, leaving 9 bases between the germline ends. Germline V gene data show CDR1 as LGHNA and CDR2 as YNFKEQ. This chain's CDR3 is CASSQARGNTEAFF. Here the CDR3 DNA reads TGTGCCAGCAGCCAGGCACGGGGGAACACTGAAGCTTTCTTT.